The T cell receptor beta chain described here comes from a study of cytomegalovirus exposure and HLA in healthy donors. PCR involved 60 Vbeta and 13 Jbeta primers. Using immunoSEQ multiplex PCR, the repertoire was profiled, and TCRdb retains in-frame clones only, with some absent. This repertoire shows more than 110,000 clones, around 79% found once; its top ten account for around 3%. V was shortened by 6 bases and J by 3 bases, with 14 bases between the two germline ends. In germline, CDR1 is MDHEN, CDR2 SYDVKM. The CDR3 has 14 amino acids. Comments on this clone: Antigen: not known.

General observations from the study: As a later analysis showed, several of the most significant clusters appeared to be linked to common viral pathogens.

The chain links TRBV28 to TRBJ1-1; TRBD1 is a possible D gene (6 bases). The specimen sequenced was PBMCs. The clonotype comes from a female donor in good health and CMV-seronegative. In DNA form, the CDR3 reads TGTGCCAGCAGACTGACAGGACCGTACACTGAAGCTTTCTTT. Translation gives CASRLTGPYTEAFF. Combining the CDR3 with reference TRBV28 and TRBJ1-1 gives the whole variable domain DVKVTQSSRYLVKRTGEKVFLECVQDMDHENMFWYRQDPGLGLRLIYFSYDVKMKEKGDIPEGYSVSREKKERFSLILESASTNQTSMYLCASRLTGPYTEAFFGQGTRLTVV.